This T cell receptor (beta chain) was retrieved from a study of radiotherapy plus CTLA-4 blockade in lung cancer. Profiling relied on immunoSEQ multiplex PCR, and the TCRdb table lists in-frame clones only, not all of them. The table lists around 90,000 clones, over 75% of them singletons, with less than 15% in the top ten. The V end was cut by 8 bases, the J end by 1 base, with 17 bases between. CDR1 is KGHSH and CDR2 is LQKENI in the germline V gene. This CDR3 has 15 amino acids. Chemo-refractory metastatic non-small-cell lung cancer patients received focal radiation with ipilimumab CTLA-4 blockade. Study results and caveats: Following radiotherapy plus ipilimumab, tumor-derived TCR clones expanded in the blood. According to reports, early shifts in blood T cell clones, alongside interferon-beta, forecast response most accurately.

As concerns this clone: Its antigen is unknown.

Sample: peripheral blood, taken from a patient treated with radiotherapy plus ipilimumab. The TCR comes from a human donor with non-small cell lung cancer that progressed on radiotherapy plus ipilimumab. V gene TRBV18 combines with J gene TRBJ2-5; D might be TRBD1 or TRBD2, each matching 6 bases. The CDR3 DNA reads TGTGCCAGCGCCCCCGGGGGACACCTCCAAGAGACCCAGTACTTC. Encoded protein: CASAPGGHLQETQYF.